The 22 T cell receptor beta chains reported below all come from one sample, sequenced in a study of CD8+CD57+ T cells in acquired aplastic anemia. According to the study, genomic DNA was the template for TCR beta VDJ and CDR3 profiling. TCRdb ran MiXCR on the reads and lists one entry per CDR3 protein. Of roughly 160,000 distinct CDR3 sequences in the sample, about three fifths were seen once. The source material was sorted CD4+, CD8+, or CD8+CD57+ T cells (not recorded which) from PBMCs. These TCRs come from a human donor in good health.

The chain recombines TRBV20-1 with TRBJ2-1; 9 bases align to TRBD2. The V gene's germline CDR1 is DFQATT and CDR2 SNEGSKA (reference sequence). Trimming took 1 base from V and 7 from J; bases not matched to a gene: 5. This CDR3 spans 14 amino acids. Here the CDR3 reads CSARVSGSRNEQFF. In nucleotides, the CDR3 is TGCAGTGCTAGAGTTAGCGGGAGCAGGAATGAGCAGTTCTTC.

This clonotype was seen a few times. This may be a read error, as it is one base from a much larger clone. CDR3 sequence: CASSLGGSYNSPLHF. DNA of the CDR3: TGTGCCAGCAGCTTGGGGGGTTCCTATAATTCACCCCTCCACTTT. This chain uses TRBV5-4 with TRBJ1-6; D not resolved. Germline CDR1 is SGHNT and CDR2 is YYREEE (reference sequence). V was cut by 0 bases and J by 1 base, with 5 bases left in between. CDR3 length: 15 residues.

V is TRBV5-1 and J is TRBJ2-7; tentatively, D is TRBD2 (5 bases). The CDR3 contains 14 residues. CDR1 and CDR2 from the germline V gene are SGHRS and YFSETQ. V lost 5 bases to trimming and J lost 7 bases, with 19 bases between them. As DNA, the CDR3 is TGCGCCAGCAGTTCCGGGGAGACCGTTGTGGAGCAGTACTTC. It is translated as CASSSGETVVEQYF.

The chain combines TRBV10-3 with TRBJ2-7; 9 bases fit TRBD1. Trimming took 2 bases from V and 3 from J; bases not matched to a gene: 26. The CDR3 length is 22 residues. Germline V gene data show CDR1 as ENHRY and CDR2 as SYGVKD. CDR3 nucleotides: TGTGCCATCAGTGAGGGAGGGGGACAGGGTAACGCTCGCCCTTTTTCGATCTACGAGCAGTACTTC. This encodes CAISEGGGQGNARPFSIYEQYF.

This clonotype was observed once. With a much larger clone just one base away, this may be a read error. CDR3 protein: CASSSHWDPNEKPFF. CDR3 DNA: TGTGCCAGCAGTTCCCATTGGGACCCTAATGAAAAACCGTTTTTT. V usage is TRBV12-3 or TRBV12-4 and J usage is TRBJ1-4, with D possibly being TRBD1 (5 bases). The CDR3 contains 15 residues.

The chain employs TRBV10-3 and TRBJ2-7, with a possible D match to TRBD2 (7 bases). The CDR3 totals 14 residues. V lost 4 bases and J lost 6, with 16 bases in between. The germline V gene has CDR1 ENHRY and CDR2 SYGVKD. CDR3 loop: CAISGGRGEGEQYF. Written as DNA, the CDR3 is TGTGCCATCAGTGGAGGTAGGGGGGAGGGCGAGCAGTACTTC.

Remarks on this clonotype: The junction shows a germline mismatch at one end, possibly a read error. The chain recombines TRBV7-9 with TRBJ2-2, with a tentative D call TRBD1 (6 bases). Germline CDR1 reads SEHNR; CDR2 reads FQNEAQ (reference sequence). The CDR3 consists of 16 residues. The CDR3 loop is CASSPQVGQITGELFF. The CDR3 DNA reads as TGTGCCAGCAGCCCCCAGGTTGGACAGATCACCGGGGAGCTGTTCTTT.

A note on this clonotype: One end of the junction varies from germline; a read error may be responsible. The chain combines TRBV7-9 with TRBJ1-2; 8 bases align to TRBD1. There are 14 residues in the CDR3. Germline V gives CDR1 SEHNR, CDR2 FQNEAQ (reference sequence). CDR3 DNA sequence: TGTGCTAGCAGCCTCAGGGGGCAGGGCTATGGCTACACCTTC. It specifies CASSLRGQGYGYTF.

This clonotype was seen at least ten times. CDR3 region: CATSMLAGGSNEQYF. CDR3 coding DNA: TGTGCCACCAGCATGCTAGCGGGAGGATCTAACGAGCAGTACTTC. The chain couples TRBV15 to TRBJ2-7; 11 bases match TRBD2. Germline CDR1 and CDR2: LNHNV and YYDKDF (reference sequence). The CDR3 extends over 15 amino acids. The V segment lost 4 bases and the J segment 5 bases; nucleotides outside the gene matches: 7.

The V call is TRBV19, the J call TRBJ2-7; 7 nucleotides agree with TRBD1. V lost 5 bases and J lost 5; bases outside the gene matches: 6. The CDR3 extends over 13 amino acids. Germline V gene data show CDR1 as LNHDA and CDR2 as SQIVND (reference sequence). For the CDR3, the DNA is TGTGCCAGTAGTCGGATTACAGGGGACGAGCAGTACTTC. This translates into CASSRITGDEQYF. The full variable domain, its missing parts supplied by reference TRBV19 and TRBJ2-7, is DGGITQSPKYLFRKEGQNVTLSCEQNLNHDAMYWYRQDPGQGLRLIYYSQIVNDFQKGDIAEGYSVSREKKESFPLTVTSAQKNPTAFYLCASSRITGDEQYFGPGTRLTVT.

The chain employs TRBV12-3 or TRBV12-4 and TRBJ1-5; D perhaps matches TRBD1 (5 bases). The CDR3 totals 11 residues. V dropped 5 bases and J dropped 15 bases, with 14 bases sitting between them. In DNA form, the CDR3 reads TGTGCCAGCAGTCAGCTGGGGCCACCGCATTTT. It codes for CASSQLGPPHF.

This clonotype was recorded many times. The chain is built from TRBV25-1 and TRBJ2-5; possibly TRBD1 for D (6 bases). Trimming cost V 4 bases and J 6 bases, with 18 bases left between them. The CDR3 spans 15 residues. The V gene's germline CDR1 is MGHDK and CDR2 SYGVNS. In DNA, the CDR3 is TGTGCCAGCAGTGCGGGGACACTGGCTCGGCAGACCCAGTACTTC. Its protein product is CASSAGTLARQTQYF.

The chain couples TRBV2 to TRBJ1-6; 9 bases map to TRBD1. The CDR3 loop spans 15 amino acids. V lost 7 bases, J lost 7 bases, and 8 bases stayed unmatched. The germline CDR1 and CDR2 sequences are SNHLY and FYNNEI. This CDR3 reads CASIPGQGSNSPLHF. CDR3 bases: TGTGCCAGCATCCCGGGACAGGGTTCCAATTCACCCCTCCACTTT. The full variable domain, its missing parts supplied by reference TRBV2 and TRBJ1-6, is EPEVTQTPSHQVTQMGQEVILRCVPISNHLYFYWYRQILGQKVEFLVSFYNNEISEKSEIFDDQFSVERPDGSNFTLKIRSTKLEDSAMYFCASIPGQGSNSPLHFGNGTRLTVT.

This clonotype has a handful of counts. The CDR3 loop reads CASSDNGPSSEQYF. CDR3 coding DNA: TGTGCCAGCAGTGATAATGGTCCTAGCTCCGAGCAGTACTTC. The chain uses TRBV2 and TRBJ2-7; TRBD2 might be the D (5 bases). V was pared by 3 bases and J by 6 bases, with 15 bases between. The germline gives CDR1 SNHLY, CDR2 FYNNEI. The CDR3 is made up of 14 amino acids.

The chain recombines TRBV6-5 with TRBJ1-4; possibly TRBD1 for D (5 bases). The CDR3 length is 13 residues. Germline-derived CDR1 and CDR2 are MNHEY and SVGAGI. The V and J ends lost 6 bases and 10 bases respectively, with 15 bases between them. This CDR3 is CASSSGLLGKLFF. Here the CDR3 DNA reads TGTGCCAGCAGCTCAGGGTTATTGGGAAAACTGTTTTTT.

The V and J genes are TRBV4-1 and TRBJ1-2, with D possibly matching TRBD1 (5 bases). The CDR3 extends over 15 amino acids. CDR1 is MGHRA and CDR2 is YSYEKL in the germline V gene. Trimming removed 1 base from V and 8 bases from J, with 17 bases in between. Here the CDR3 reads CASSQGEAGAGGYTF. The CDR3 nucleotides read TGCGCCAGCAGCCAAGGGGAGGCCGGGGCGGGCGGCTACACCTTC.

The V gene is TRBV29-1, the J gene TRBJ1-1; 7 bases fit TRBD1. CDR3 length: 16 residues. CDR1 and CDR2 (germline): SQVTM, ANQGSEA. The ends lost 4 bases at V and 4 bases at J; junction bases unmatched: 15. For the CDR3, the DNA is TGCAGCGTTGGGCCCGGTCAGGGGGGAAGGGGCACTGAAGCTTTCTTT. Protein sequence: CSVGPGQGGRGTEAFF.

The chain combines TRBV7-9 with TRBJ1-4; 9 bases align to TRBD1. The V gene end was trimmed by 7 bases and the J gene end by 7 bases; junction bases not matched to a gene: 7. CDR3 length: 14 amino acids. Germline CDR1 reads SEHNR; CDR2 reads FQNEAQ (reference sequence). The CDR3: CASNYETGGEKLFF. The CDR3 DNA reads TGTGCCAGCAACTACGAGACAGGGGGTGAAAAACTGTTTTTT.

The rearrangement links TRBV20-1 to TRBJ2-3, with D hard to call. CDR3 length: 10 residues. The germline CDR1 and CDR2 sequences are DFQATT and SNEGSKA (reference sequence). Trimming took 3 bases from V and 6 from J, leaving 4 bases between them. CDR3 loop: CSARGDTQYF. CDR3 sequence (DNA): TGCAGTGCTAGGGGTGATACGCAGTATTTT.

V usage is TRBV10-3 and J usage is TRBJ2-3, with TRBD1 matching over 8 bases. The germline V gene encodes CDR1 ENHRY and CDR2 SYGVKD. V trimming: 2 bases; J trimming: 5 bases; junction bases outside the gene matches: 9. The CDR3 totals 16 residues. For the CDR3, the DNA is TGTGCCATCAGTGAGGATCCCAGGGGGCGTATAGATACGCAGTATTTT. As protein: CAISEDPRGRIDTQYF.

This clonotype was recorded at least ten times. The rearrangement joins TRBV20-1 to TRBJ1-1, with a weak D call TRBD1 (6 bases). The CDR3 runs 13 residues. Germline V CDR1 and CDR2: DFQATT, SNEGSKA (reference sequence). Trimming cost V 5 bases and J 4 bases, with 14 bases left between them. In nucleotides, the CDR3 is TGCAGTGCTCCAGGGGTTGTGGGCACTGAAGCTTTCTTT. This sequence encodes CSAPGVVGTEAFF.

This clonotype was seen more than once but under ten times. Here the CDR3 reads CASSPNRQVPEAFF. DNA for the CDR3: TGTGCCAGTAGCCCGAACCGACAGGTCCCTGAAGCTTTCTTT. This chain connects TRBV19 to TRBJ1-1, with D possibly TRBD1 on 6 matching bases. The germline V gene has CDR1 LNHDA and CDR2 SQIVND (reference sequence). The CDR3 loop spans 14 amino acids. The V end was cut by 6 bases, the J end by 6 bases, with 17 bases between.